A single sample gave rise to the 23 T cell receptor beta chains below, sequenced in a study of cytomegalovirus exposure and HLA in healthy donors. Vbeta (60) and Jbeta (13) primers were used in the PCR. Here immunoSEQ multiplex PCR was the method, and the copy in TCRdb shows in-frame clones only, minus some. In the table there are approximately 150,000 clones, around 79% of which are singletons. The sample consisted of PBMCs. The source of these receptors is a man aged 35 to 55 in good health and CMV-seronegative.

The chain recombines TRBV6-5 with TRBJ2-3; tentative D call: TRBD2 (5 bases). Trimming removed 6 bases at V and 7 bases at J, with 20 bases between. CDR3 length equals 15 residues. Germline-derived CDR1 and CDR2 are MNHEY and SVGAGI. The CDR3 loop is CASSLRGGGTNTQYF. The DNA for the CDR3 is TGTGCCAGCAGCCTACGGGGTGGAGGTACAAATACGCAGTATTTT.

The chain has TRBV4-3 and TRBJ2-4, with 12 bases lining up with TRBD2. V was pared by 2 bases and J by 3 bases, with 14 bases of the junction left unmatched. The germline V gene has CDR1 LGHNA and CDR2 YSLEER. The CDR3 loop spans 20 amino acids. CDR3 sequence (DNA): TGCGCCAGCAGCCAACAGTGGGGACTAGCGGGCCAAGGGGGCAAAAACATTCAGTACTTC. Its translation: CASSQQWGLAGQGGKNIQYF.

As for this clone: A junction end diverges from the germline sequence, so it may reflect a read error. The chain carries TRBV7-9 and TRBJ1-4, with 9 nucleotides matching TRBD1. CDR3 length: 14 amino acids. In germline, CDR1 is SEHNR, CDR2 FQNEAQ (reference sequence). The CDR3 sequence: CSSSLGQGNEKLFF. CDR3 sequence (DNA): TGTTCCAGCAGCTTAGGACAGGGGAACGAAAAACTGTTTTTT.

CDR3 bases: TGTGCCAGCACCCTAAGGGTGGGGAGGCAAGAGACCCAGTACTTC. It yields the protein CASTLRVGRQETQYF. The chain couples TRBV7-6 to TRBJ2-5; D is perhaps TRBD2 (6 bases). The CDR3 length is 15 residues. The V end lost 7 bases, the J end lost 2 bases, and 17 bases lay between the germline ends. The germline V gene has CDR1 SGHVS and CDR2 FNYEAQ.

The sample holds a few counts of this clone. This rearrangement joins TRBV7-2 to TRBJ1-1; perhaps TRBD1 as D (6 bases). With 2 bases removed from V and 7 bases from J, the gap between germline ends came to 8 bases. There are 12 residues in the CDR3. Looked up from germline, CDR1 is SGHTA and CDR2 is FQGNSA. The CDR3 here is CASSLTGLEAFF. CDR3 bases: TGTGCCAGCAGCTTAACAGGGCTTGAAGCTTTCTTT.

V usage is TRBV11-2 and J usage is TRBJ2-1; TRBD2 aligns across 13 bases. From germline, CDR1 is SGHAT and CDR2 FQNNGV. V shed 2 bases, J shed 9 bases, and the junction held 7 bases outside the gene matches. The CDR3 has 16 amino acids. The CDR3 reads CASSLMRTSGSGEQFF. For the CDR3, the DNA is TGTGCCAGCAGCTTAATGAGGACTAGCGGGAGTGGTGAGCAGTTCTTC.

CDR3 bases: TGTGCCAGCAGGAAACAGGGTTCTGAGACCGGGGAGCTGTTTTTT. It specifies CASRKQGSETGELFF. The genes are TRBV27 and TRBJ2-2; possible D gene TRBD1, 6 bases. The length of the CDR3 is 15 residues. Germline V CDR1 and CDR2: MNHEY, SMNVEV (reference sequence). V dropped 6 bases and J dropped 5 bases, with 16 bases sitting between them.

The V call is TRBV28, the J call TRBJ1-4; tentative D call: TRBD1 (6 bases). V was cut by 6 bases and J by 8 bases, with 19 bases left in between. Germline V gene lookup returns CDR1 MDHEN and CDR2 SYDVKM. This CDR3 has 15 amino acids. The CDR3 bases are TGTGCCAGCAGCCCCAGGGAGGGGGTCTCGGAAAAACTGTTTTTT. Amino acid sequence: CASSPREGVSEKLFF.

This clone has only a few counts. The same CDR3 arises from other DNA sequences in this sample as well. Here the CDR3 DNA reads TGCGCCAGCAGCCCGGACAGTTTCTACGAGCAGTACTTC. Translated: CASSPDSFYEQYF. This chain links TRBV5-1 with TRBJ2-7; TRBD1 is a possible D gene (6 bases). V lost 4 bases and J 3 bases, leaving 11 bases between the germline ends. The CDR3 is 13 amino acids. Germline CDR1 reads SGHRS; CDR2 reads YFSETQ.

CDR3 sequence (DNA): TGTGCCAGTAGCCCAAACAGGGAAGGAGAGACCCAGTACTTC. Translation gives CASSPNREGETQYF. This sequence joins TRBV19 and TRBJ2-5, with D possibly matching TRBD1 (6 bases). V lost 6 bases and J 4 bases, leaving 15 bases between the germline ends. The CDR3 is made up of 14 amino acids. CDR1 is LNHDA, CDR2 SQIVND, per germline (reference sequence).

This chain connects TRBV19 to TRBJ2-7, with TRBD1 identical over 7 bases. This CDR3 contains 14 residues. The germline CDR1 and CDR2 sequences are LNHDA and SQIVND (reference sequence). Trimming cost V 2 bases and J 6 bases; bases outside gene matches: 7. The CDR3 region is CASSITRDSREQYF. The CDR3 DNA is TGTGCCAGTAGTATAACCCGGGACAGCCGCGAGCAGTACTTC.

This clone was recorded a few times. The chain uses TRBV30 and TRBJ1-5; 7 bases agree with TRBD1. Germline-derived CDR1 and CDR2 are GTSNPN and SVGIG (reference sequence). This CDR3 is built from 14 residues. V was clipped by 0 bases and J by 2 bases; unmatched bases: 1. CDR3 in amino acids: CAWSVGTGNQPQHF. The CDR3 DNA reads TGTGCCTGGAGTGTAGGGACAGGCAATCAGCCCCAGCATTTT. Full variable domain (rest looked up from reference TRBV30 and TRBJ1-5): SQTIHQWPATLVQPVGSPLSLECTVEGTSNPNLYWYRQAAGRGLQLLFYSVGIGQISSEVPQNLSASRPQDRQFILSSKKLLLSDSGFYLCAWSVGTGNQPQHFGDGTRLSIL.

This chain connects TRBV11-2 to TRBJ2-7; the match to TRBD1 covers 8 bases. Germline V gives CDR1 SGHAT, CDR2 FQNNGV. V gave up 1 base and J gave up 0 bases; unmatched junction bases: 2. The CDR3 totals 15 residues. The CDR3 loop reads CASSLVTGGSYEQYF. The DNA for the CDR3 is TGTGCCAGCAGCTTAGTTACAGGGGGCTCCTACGAGCAGTACTTC.

A note on this clone: One junction end does not reproduce the germline sequence, and a read error may be involved. The rearrangement links TRBV7-2 to TRBJ2-3; D is perhaps TRBD2 (5 bases). Germline V gene lookup returns CDR1 SGHTA and CDR2 FQGNSA. This CDR3 comprises 15 residues. This CDR3 reads CASSLAPLNTDTQYF. As DNA, the CDR3 is TGTGCCAGCAGCCTAGCTCCCCTTAACACAGATACGCAGTATTTT.

This sequence joins TRBV28 and TRBJ1-3; the D is unclear. V dropped 6 bases and J dropped 4 bases, with 22 bases sitting between them. The CDR3 has 17 residues. From germline, CDR1 is MDHEN and CDR2 SYDVKM. CDR3 bases: TGTGCCAGCAGCCCCATCGAGTTCCGGGGTGGAGGAAACACCATATATTTT. It specifies CASSPIEFRGGGNTIYF.

This clone was detected once. The chain links TRBV5-5 to TRBJ2-1, with 7 bases fitting TRBD1. V was clipped by 4 bases and J by 4 bases; unmatched bases: 5. CDR1 and CDR2 from the germline V gene are SGHKS and YYEKEE (reference sequence). The length of the CDR3 is 14 residues. For the CDR3, the DNA is TGTGCCAGCAGCCCGAAGGGGGCTTACAATGAGCAGTTCTTC. This translates into CASSPKGAYNEQFF.

The chain uses TRBV7-2 and TRBJ2-5, with TRBD2 matching over 7 bases. J gave up 3 bases and V 6 bases, and 13 bases lay outside the gene matches. Germline-derived CDR1 and CDR2 are SGHTA and FQGNSA. The CDR3 contains 16 residues. The CDR3, as DNA: TGTGCCAGCAGTTCAGACCCCGGACTAGAAGAAGAGACCCAGTACTTC. It is translated as CASSSDPGLEEETQYF.

There are a few counts of this clone. V gene TRBV11-1 combines with J gene TRBJ2-5, with D possibly matching TRBD2 (5 bases). Germline lookup yields CDR1 SGHAT and CDR2 FQDESV (reference sequence). This CDR3 comprises 15 residues. V was pared by 0 bases and J by 5 bases, with 13 bases between. The CDR3 reads CASSLANRGWETQYF. CDR3 nucleotide sequence: TGTGCCAGCAGCTTAGCGAACCGGGGATGGGAGACCCAGTACTTC.

The rearrangement joins TRBV18 to TRBJ2-1; 7 positions match TRBD1. V shed 2 bases, J shed 3 bases, and the junction held 7 bases outside the gene matches. This CDR3 contains 16 residues. The germline CDR1 and CDR2 sequences are KGHSH and LQKENI. For the CDR3, the DNA is TGTGCCAGCTCACCAAAGGGGGCTAGAAACTACAATGAGCAGTTCTTC. Amino acid sequence: CASSPKGARNYNEQFF.

This chain links TRBV18 with TRBJ1-1, with D hard to call. From germline, CDR1 is KGHSH and CDR2 LQKENI. The CDR3 totals 17 residues. V was clipped by 3 bases and J by 0 bases, with 17 bases between them. The DNA of the CDR3 is TGTGCCAGCTCACCCCTCATCGACGGAGCTCTGAACACTGAAGCTTTCTTT. Translated, it gives CASSPLIDGALNTEAFF.

The chain joins TRBV11-2 to TRBJ2-7; D gene ambiguous. Per the germline V gene, CDR1 is SGHAT and CDR2 is FQNNGV. V lost 6 bases to trimming and J lost 3 bases, with 6 bases between them. The CDR3 sequence is 11 residues long. The CDR3 DNA sequence: TGTGCCAGCAGTCAGTACTACGAGCAGTACTTC. Its translation is CASSQYYEQYF.

The chain links TRBV5-8 to TRBJ2-7, with D perhaps TRBD2 (5 bases). Deletions cut 0 bases from V and 0 bases from J, with 10 bases between. The CDR3 has 15 amino acids. The germline V gene encodes CDR1 SGHTS and CDR2 YDEGEE. In nucleotides, the CDR3 is TGTGCCAGCAGCTTGGCCGGAGGACCCTCCTACGAGCAGTACTTC. Translating it yields CASSLAGGPSYEQYF.

The rearrangement uses TRBV6-6 and TRBJ2-4, with D hard to call. V lost 6 bases and J lost 4, with 4 bases in between. Germline V gene lookup returns CDR1 MNHNY and CDR2 SVGAGI (reference sequence). The CDR3 totals 11 residues. Written as DNA, the CDR3 is TGTGCCAGCAGCCTAAAAAACATTCAGTACTTC. This sequence encodes CASSLKNIQYF.